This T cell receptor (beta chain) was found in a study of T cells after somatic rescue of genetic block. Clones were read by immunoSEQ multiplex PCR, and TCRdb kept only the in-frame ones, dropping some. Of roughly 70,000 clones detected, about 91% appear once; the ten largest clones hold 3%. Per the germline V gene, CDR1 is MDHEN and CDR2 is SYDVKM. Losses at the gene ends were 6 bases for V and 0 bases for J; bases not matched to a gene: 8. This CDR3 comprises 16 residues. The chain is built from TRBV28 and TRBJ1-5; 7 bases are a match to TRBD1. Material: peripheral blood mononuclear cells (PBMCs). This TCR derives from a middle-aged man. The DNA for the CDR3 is TGTGCCAGCAGACCGGGGCGACAGGGTAGCAATCAGCCCCAGCATTTT. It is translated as CASRPGRQGSNQPQHF.